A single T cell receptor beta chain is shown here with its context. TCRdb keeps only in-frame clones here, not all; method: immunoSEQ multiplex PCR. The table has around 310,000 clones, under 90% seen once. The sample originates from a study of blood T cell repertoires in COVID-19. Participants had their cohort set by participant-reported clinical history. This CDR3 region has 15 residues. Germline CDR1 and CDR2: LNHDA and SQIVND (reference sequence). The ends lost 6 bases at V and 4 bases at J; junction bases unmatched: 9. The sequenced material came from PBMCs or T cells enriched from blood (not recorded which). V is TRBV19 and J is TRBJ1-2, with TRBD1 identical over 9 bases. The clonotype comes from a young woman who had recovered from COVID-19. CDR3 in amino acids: CASSPGQGSAYGYTF. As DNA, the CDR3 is TGTGCCAGTAGCCCGGGACAGGGAAGTGCCTATGGCTACACCTTC.